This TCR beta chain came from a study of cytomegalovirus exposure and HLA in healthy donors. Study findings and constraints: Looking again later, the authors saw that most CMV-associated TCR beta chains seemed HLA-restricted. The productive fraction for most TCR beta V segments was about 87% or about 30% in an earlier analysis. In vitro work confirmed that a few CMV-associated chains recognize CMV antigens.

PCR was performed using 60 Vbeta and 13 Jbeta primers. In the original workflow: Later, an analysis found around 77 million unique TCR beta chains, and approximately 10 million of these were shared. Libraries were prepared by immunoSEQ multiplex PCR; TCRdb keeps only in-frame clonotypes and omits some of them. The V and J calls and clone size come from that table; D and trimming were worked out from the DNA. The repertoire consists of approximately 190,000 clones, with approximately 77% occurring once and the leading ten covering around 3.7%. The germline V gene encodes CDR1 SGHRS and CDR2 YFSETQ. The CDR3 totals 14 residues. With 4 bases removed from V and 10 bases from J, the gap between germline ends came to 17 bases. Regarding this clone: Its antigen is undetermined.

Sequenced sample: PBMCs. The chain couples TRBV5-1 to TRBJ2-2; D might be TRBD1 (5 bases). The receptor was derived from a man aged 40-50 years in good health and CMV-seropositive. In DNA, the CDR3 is TGCGCCAGCAGCCAAGGGGCCCCGATTGAGGAGCTGTTTTTT. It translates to CASSQGAPIEELFF.